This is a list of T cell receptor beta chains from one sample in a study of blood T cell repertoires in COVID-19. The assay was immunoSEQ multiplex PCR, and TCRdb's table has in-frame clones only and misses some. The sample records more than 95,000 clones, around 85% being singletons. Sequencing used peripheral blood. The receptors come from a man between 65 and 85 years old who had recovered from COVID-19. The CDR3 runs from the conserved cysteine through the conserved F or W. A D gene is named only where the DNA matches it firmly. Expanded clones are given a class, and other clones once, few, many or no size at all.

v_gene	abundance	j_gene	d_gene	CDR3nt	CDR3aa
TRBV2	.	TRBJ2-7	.	TGTGCCAGCGGAGGCGGACCCATCTACGAGCAGTACTTC	CASGGGPIYEQYF
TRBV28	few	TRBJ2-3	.	TGTGCCAGCCTATCAGGGTCAGGGGCGGATACGCAGTATTTT	CASLSGSGADTQYF
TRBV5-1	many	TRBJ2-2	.	TGCGCCAGCAGCTTGGTCCCCGGCGGCCTCACCGGGGAGCTGTTTTTT	CASSLVPGGLTGELFF
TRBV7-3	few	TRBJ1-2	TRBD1	TGTGCCAGCAGTCCGGGACAGGGAGCAAACTATGGCTACACCTTC	CASSPGQGANYGYTF
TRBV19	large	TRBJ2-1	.	TGTGCCAGTAGTATCACTACTAACAATGAGCAGTTCTTC	CASSITTNNEQFF
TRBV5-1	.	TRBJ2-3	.	TGCGCCAGCAGCTTGGAGTCTCCAGGGGCAGATACGCAGTATTTT	CASSLESPGADTQYF
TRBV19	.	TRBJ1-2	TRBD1	TGTGCCAGTAGTCCTCGCCGGGACAGTTATGGCTACACCTTC	CASSPRRDSYGYTF
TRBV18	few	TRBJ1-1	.	TGTGCCAGCTCACCAGAAGCGGGGAACACTGAAGCTTTCTTT	CASSPEAGNTEAFF
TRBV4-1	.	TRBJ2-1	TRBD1	TGCGCCAGCAGCCAAGGCCACGGACAGGGCTCCTACAATGAGCAGTTCTTC	CASSQGHGQGSYNEQFF
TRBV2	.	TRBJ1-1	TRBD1	TGTGCCAGCAGTGATCCGGGACAGCCCCCTGGGGGCACTGAAGCTTTCTTT	CASSDPGQPPGGTEAFF
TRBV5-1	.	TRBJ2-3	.	TGCGCCAGCAGGGGGAGCAGCACAGATACGCAGTATTTT	CASRGSSTDTQYF
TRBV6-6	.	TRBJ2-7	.	TGTGCCGGAGGCGGGGTTTACGAGCAGTACTTC	CAGGGVYEQYF
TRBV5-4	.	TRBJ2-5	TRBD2	TGTGCCAGCAGCTTGGGCGGGGGTGAGGAGACCCAGTACTTC	CASSLGGGEETQYF
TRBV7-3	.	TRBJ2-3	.	TGTGCCAGCAGCGTAGGGGGAGATACGCAGTATTTT	CASSVGGDTQYF
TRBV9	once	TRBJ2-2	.	TGTGCCAGCAGCGTAGAGGACTCTCAAAACACCGGGGAGCTGTTTTTT	CASSVEDSQNTGELFF
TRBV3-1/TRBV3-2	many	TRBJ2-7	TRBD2	TGTGCCAGCAGCCCCAAGGCCGGGACTAGCGGGAGGTTTACCTACGAGCAGTACTTC	CASSPKAGTSGRFTYEQYF
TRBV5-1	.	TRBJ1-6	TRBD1	TGCGCCAGCAGCATCGGGACAGGGGATAATTCACCCCTCCACTTT	CASSIGTGDNSPLHF
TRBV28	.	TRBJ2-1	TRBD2	TGTGCCAGCAGTTCCCTAGCGGGAGGCTTGTATGAGCAGTTCTTC	CASSSLAGGLYEQFF
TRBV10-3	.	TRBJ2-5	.	TGTGCCATCAGTGAGTCTACAGGGAAGCAGACCCAGTACTTC	CAISESTGKQTQYF
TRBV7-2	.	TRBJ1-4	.	TGTGCCAGCAGCCTCGGGGGAGGGTATAATAATGAAAAACTGTTTTTT	CASSLGGGYNNEKLFF
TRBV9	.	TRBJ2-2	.	TGTGCCAGCAGCGTAGAGGACGGGAGCTCCACCGGGGAGCTGTTTTTT	CASSVEDGSSTGELFF
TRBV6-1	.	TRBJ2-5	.	TGTGCCAGCAGTGAAGTTCACAGACCCCAAGAGACCCAGTACTTC	CASSEVHRPQETQYF
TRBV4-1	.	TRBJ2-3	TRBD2	TGCGCCAGCAGTCTACTAGCGGGGGTTGCAGATACGCAGTATTTT	CASSLLAGVADTQYF
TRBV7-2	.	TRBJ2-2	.	TGTGCCAGCAGCCCGGAGGGCCTGACAGTACTGAACACCGGGGAGCTGTTTTTT	CASSPEGLTVLNTGELFF
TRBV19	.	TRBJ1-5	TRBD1	TGTGCCACCAGAACAGGGGGCGGTCAGCCCCAGCATTTT	CATRTGGGQPQHF
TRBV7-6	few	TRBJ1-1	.	TGTGCCAGCAGCTTAGCAAGATGGGGCATGAACACTGAAGCTTTCTTT	CASSLARWGMNTEAFF
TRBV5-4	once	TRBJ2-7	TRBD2	TGTGCCAGCAGCTTGTGGGGGGGGACCCTCTACGAGCAGTACTTC	CASSLWGGTLYEQYF
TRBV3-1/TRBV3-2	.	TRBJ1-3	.	TGTGCCAGCAGCCAAGATAGGTGGGGCCAGATCTCTGGAAACACCATATATTTT	CASSQDRWGQISGNTIYF
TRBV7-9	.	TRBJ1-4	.	TGTGCCAGCAGCAACCCCTCCGGGGAAAAACTGTTTTTT	CASSNPSGEKLFF
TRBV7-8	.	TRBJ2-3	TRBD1	TGTGCCAGCAGCTTCGACAGGGGAAGAGATACGCAGTATTTT	CASSFDRGRDTQYF
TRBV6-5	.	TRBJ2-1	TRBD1	TGTGCCAGCAGCGCACCGGGACAGGGTACGAATGAGCAGTTCTTC	CASSAPGQGTNEQFF
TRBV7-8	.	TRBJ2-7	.	TGTGCCAGCAGCTTAACCGGGGTCGAGCAGTACTTC	CASSLTGVEQYF
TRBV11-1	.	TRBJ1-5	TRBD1	TGTGCCAGCAGCCCCGGGACAGGGGGAAATCAGCCCCAGCATTTT	CASSPGTGGNQPQHF
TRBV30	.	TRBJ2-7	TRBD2	TGTGCCTGGAGGCTAGCGGGAGGTTCCTACGAGCAGTACTTC	CAWRLAGGSYEQYF
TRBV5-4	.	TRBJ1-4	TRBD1	TGTGCCAGCAGCTTTTACGGGACAGGGGGACTCCTGTTTTTT	CASSFYGTGGLLFF
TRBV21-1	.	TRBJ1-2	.	TGTGCCAGCATTAAAGGGACAGGCTATGGCTACACCTTC	CASIKGTGYGYTF
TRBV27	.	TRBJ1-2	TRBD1	TGTGCCAGCAGTTTTCAGGGGGGTAGCGGCTACACCTTC	CASSFQGGSGYTF
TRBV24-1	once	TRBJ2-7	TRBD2	TGTGCCACCAGTGGTCGGGGGGGCGGCGAGCAGTACTTC	CATSGRGGGEQYF
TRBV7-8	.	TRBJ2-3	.	TGTGCCAGCAACCCTCGACATCAGGCTAGCACAGATACGCAGTATTTT	CASNPRHQASTDTQYF
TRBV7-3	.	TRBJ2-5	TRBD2	TGTGCCAGCAGTGCACCACCTCTAGCGGATCAAGAGACCCAGTACTTC	CASSAPPLADQETQYF
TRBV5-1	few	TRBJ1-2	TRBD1	TGCGCCAGCAGCGTCTCCGGGACAGAAATCTACACCTTC	CASSVSGTEIYTF
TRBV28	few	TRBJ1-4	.	TGTGCCAGCACCGGCGGGGGAAAACTGTTTTTT	CASTGGGKLFF
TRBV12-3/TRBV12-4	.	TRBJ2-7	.	TGTGCCAGCAGTTTAACTAGGTCCTACGAGCAGTACTTC	CASSLTRSYEQYF
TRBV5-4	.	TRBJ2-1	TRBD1	TGTGCCAGCAGCCGGGACAGGGGTGATGAGCAGTTCTTC	CASSRDRGDEQFF
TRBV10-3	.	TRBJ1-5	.	TGTGCCATCAGTGACAACAGTCTATATAGCAATCAGCCCCAGCATTTT	CAISDNSLYSNQPQHF
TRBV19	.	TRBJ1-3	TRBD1	TGTGCCAGTCAAACGGGGGACAGGGCTCCTGGAAACACCATATATTTT	CASQTGDRAPGNTIYF
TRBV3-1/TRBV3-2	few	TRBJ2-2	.	TGTGCCGCGGGACGGTTGTCCGGGGAGCTGTTTTTT	CAAGRLSGELFF
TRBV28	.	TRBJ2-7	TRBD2	TGTGCCAGCAGTTCCGGACTAGCGGGAGGGCCTTCTCGAGAGCAGTACTTC	CASSSGLAGGPSREQYF
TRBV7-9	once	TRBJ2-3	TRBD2	TGTGCCAGCAGCCCTACTAGCGGGGGGCCCTATGGCACAGATACGCAGTATTTT	CASSPTSGGPYGTDTQYF
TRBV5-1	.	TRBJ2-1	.	TGCGCCAGCAGCTTTGGGGACTCGGGGTCCAATGAGCAGTTCTTC	CASSFGDSGSNEQFF